What follows are 23 T cell receptor beta chains derived from one specimen sequenced in a study of OX40 agonist ivuxolimab in advanced cancers. Using immunoSEQ multiplex PCR, the repertoire was profiled, and TCRdb retains in-frame clones only, with some absent. The sample has about 75,000 clones, around 90% seen once. Source: CD4+ or CD8+ T cells sorted from blood, taken in a trial of the OX40 agonist ivuxolimab. Receptor source: an adult with an advanced solid tumor such as melanoma, head and neck, liver or kidney cancer.

The chain has TRBV12-5 and TRBJ1-2, with 11 bases identical to TRBD1. The CDR3 totals 13 residues. V trimming: 5 bases; J trimming: 4 bases; junction bases outside the gene matches: 0. Germline CDR1 reads LGHNT; CDR2 reads FRNRAP. CDR3 sequence: CASGGTGGYGYTF. As DNA, the CDR3 is TGTGCTAGTGGTGGGACAGGGGGCTATGGCTACACCTTC.

This rearrangement joins TRBV6-1 to TRBJ1-5; D gene ambiguous. In germline, CDR1 is MNHNS, CDR2 SASEGT. This CDR3 contains 15 residues. Trimming removed 1 base at V and 2 bases at J, with 9 bases between. The CDR3 sequence: CASSEGYLGNQPQHF. CDR3 nucleotides: TGTGCCAGCAGTGAAGGGTATTTGGGCAATCAGCCCCAGCATTTT.

The chain is built from TRBV2 and TRBJ1-4, with D perhaps TRBD1 (6 bases). The germline V gene has CDR1 SNHLY and CDR2 FYNNEI. This CDR3 contains 13 residues. V was cut by 7 bases and J by 7 bases, with 13 bases left in between. This chain's CDR3 is CASTGGRGEKLFF. In DNA form, the CDR3 reads TGTGCCAGCACTGGTGGCAGGGGTGAAAAACTGTTTTTT.

V and J are TRBV7-9 and TRBJ1-2; possible D gene TRBD1, 6 bases. Deletions cut 1 base from V and 7 bases from J, with 19 bases between. The CDR3 is made up of 16 amino acids. Germline loops: CDR1 SEHNR, CDR2 FQNEAQ (reference sequence). The CDR3 DNA reads TGTGCCAGCAGCTTAGACCCGGGGGCTAAAACTGGTGGCTACACCTTC. The encoded protein is CASSLDPGAKTGGYTF.

The V gene is TRBV6-5, the J gene TRBJ2-5; TRBD1 matches at 8 bases. CDR1 is MNHEY, CDR2 SVGAGI, per germline. The CDR3 spans 14 residues. The J segment lost 6 bases and the V segment lost 7 bases, leaving 10 bases of the junction unmatched. Here the CDR3 DNA reads TGTGCCAGCACCCAGGGGGCATCTGGAAAGACCCAGTACTTC. It encodes CASTQGASGKTQYF.

This chain uses TRBV7-9 with TRBJ2-1, with 9 bases that match TRBD2. V gave up 0 bases and J gave up 3 bases; unmatched junction bases: 9. The CDR3 covers 18 residues. The germline V gene encodes CDR1 SEHNR and CDR2 FQNEAQ (reference sequence). The CDR3 here is CASSLAPETSGFYNEQFF. The CDR3 nucleotides are TGTGCCAGCAGCTTAGCCCCAGAGACTAGCGGATTCTACAATGAGCAGTTCTTC.

The chain employs TRBV5-1 and TRBJ2-7; 9 positions match TRBD1. Germline V gene sequence: CDR1 SGHRS, CDR2 YFSETQ. Losses at the gene ends were 5 bases for V and 6 bases for J; bases not matched to a gene: 6. There are 13 residues in the CDR3. In DNA, the CDR3 is TGCGCCAGCAGGGGGGAACAGGGGGCCGAGCAGTACTTC. Translated: CASRGEQGAEQYF.

The chain joins TRBV2 to TRBJ1-1; no reliable D call. V lost 5 bases and J lost 0, with 16 bases in between. The CDR3 sequence is 16 residues long. Germline CDR1 reads SNHLY; CDR2 reads FYNNEI. The CDR3 loop is CASSKGSRTMNTEAFF. The CDR3 DNA is TGTGCCAGCAGTAAAGGGTCACGAACCATGAACACTGAAGCTTTCTTT.

The sample holds one count of this clone. V gene TRBV10-3 combines with J gene TRBJ1-2; TRBD1 might be the D (5 bases). Between the trimmed V and J ends, which lost 5 bases and 4 bases, there was a span of 14 bases. Germline loops: CDR1 ENHRY, CDR2 SYGVKD. The CDR3 runs to 14 residues. The CDR3 loop is CAISSSQGSYGYTF. The DNA of the CDR3 is TGTGCCATCAGTTCCTCCCAGGGCAGCTATGGCTACACCTTC.

The chain recombines TRBV5-6 with TRBJ2-2; D is ambiguous. CDR3 size: 14 residues. Trimming shortened V by 3 bases and J by 5 bases, and 11 bases separated the two germline ends. Germline loops: CDR1 SGHDT, CDR2 YYEEEE. CDR3 coding DNA: TGTGCCAGCAGCTCCTACTCTAGGACCGGGGAGCTGTTTTTT. Residues: CASSSYSRTGELFF.

The genes are TRBV27 and TRBJ2-6; TRBD1 matches at 8 bases. There are 18 residues in the CDR3. Looked up from germline, CDR1 is MNHEY and CDR2 is SMNVEV (reference sequence). V gave up 5 bases and J gave up 1 base; unmatched junction bases: 10. The chain's CDR3 is CASSMRTGTSSGANVLTF. For the CDR3, the DNA is TGTGCCAGCAGTATGCGGACAGGGACCTCGTCTGGGGCCAACGTCCTGACTTTC. The full variable domain, its missing parts supplied by reference TRBV27 and TRBJ2-6, is EAQVTQNPRYLITVTGKKLTVTCSQNMNHEYMSWYRQDPGLGLRQIYYSMNVEVTDKGDVPEGYKVSRKEKRNFPLILESPSPNQTSLYFCASSMRTGTSSGANVLTFGAGSRLTVL.

The chain recombines TRBV12-2 with TRBJ1-1; the table's D call TRBD1 went unverified against the DNA. TRBV12-2 is assigned pseudogene status. The CDR3 is 14 residues long. CDR3 residues: CASRSGQGAAEAFF. Here the CDR3 DNA reads TGTGCAAGTCGCTCCGGACAGGGGGCCGCTGAAGCTTTCTTT.

V is TRBV12-2 and J is TRBJ2-1; the listed D gene, TRBD2, was not tested against the DNA. TRBV12-2 represents a pseudogene. There are 15 residues in the CDR3. Here the CDR3 reads CASRLGIFGHNEQFF. The DNA for the CDR3 is TGTGCAAGTCGCCTCGGGATATTTGGCCACAATGAGCAGTTCTTC.

V gene TRBV2 combines with J gene TRBJ1-3; tentative D call: TRBD1 (6 bases). This CDR3 is built from 15 residues. Germline V lookup: CDR1 SNHLY, CDR2 FYNNEI. Deletions cut 3 bases from V and 0 bases from J, with 9 bases between. The CDR3 spells CASSDGGLSGNTIYF. CDR3 nucleotides: TGTGCCAGCAGTGACGGGGGGCTCTCTGGAAACACCATATATTTT. Supplemented by reference TRBV2 and TRBJ1-3, the full variable domain reads EPEVTQTPSHQVTQMGQEVILRCVPISNHLYFYWYRQILGQKVEFLVSFYNNEISEKSEIFDDQFSVERPDGSNFTLKIRSTKLEDSAMYFCASSDGGLSGNTIYFGEGSWLTVV.

The CDR3 DNA sequence: TGCGCCAGCAGCCCCAGGGGTGTTACGCAGTATTTT. It encodes CASSPRGVTQYF. The V and J genes are TRBV5-1 and TRBJ2-3, with a weak D call TRBD1 (6 bases). The CDR3 has 12 residues. Looked up from germline, CDR1 is SGHRS and CDR2 is YFSETQ. V gave up 4 bases and J gave up 8 bases, with 11 bases separating them.

The rearrangement uses TRBV14 and TRBJ2-5; D gene uncertain. The CDR3 has 13 residues. The germline V gene encodes CDR1 SGHDN and CDR2 FVKESK. Trimming left V 1 base short and J 5 bases short, with 8 bases between. CDR3 residues: CASSQGPSETQYF. The CDR3 DNA follows: TGTGCCAGCAGCCAAGGGCCGTCGGAGACCCAGTACTTC.

CDR3 coding DNA: TGTGCCAGCAGTCTCGGGGGGGAGACCAATCAGCCCCAGCATTTT. This gives the protein CASSLGGETNQPQHF. The chain uses TRBV27 and TRBJ1-5, with D possibly TRBD1 on 5 matching bases. In germline, CDR1 is MNHEY, CDR2 SMNVEV (reference sequence). The ends were cut back, 5 bases at V and 3 bases at J, with 14 bases in the middle. This CDR3 comprises 15 residues.

The chain recombines TRBV16 with TRBJ1-2; D gene ambiguous. CDR3 length equals 15 residues. From germline, CDR1 is KGHSY and CDR2 FQNENV. Trimming left V 2 bases short and J 3 bases short, with 13 bases between. CDR3 DNA sequence: TGTGCCAGCAGCCAACGGCCTCGTACCGACTATGGCTACACCTTC. The encoded protein is CASSQRPRTDYGYTF.

This chain uses TRBV5-6 with TRBJ1-5; TRBD1 might be the D (5 bases). The CDR3 covers 14 residues. V was shortened by 2 bases and J by 3 bases, with 9 bases between the two germline ends. Germline-derived CDR1 and CDR2 are SGHDT and YYEEEE. This chain's CDR3 is CASSFRGTNQPQHF. The CDR3 DNA sequence: TGTGCCAGCAGCTTTCGGGGGACCAATCAGCCCCAGCATTTT.

The chain recombines TRBV28 with TRBJ1-1; a possible D gene is TRBD1 (5 bases). The CDR3 runs to 14 residues. V was pared by 11 bases and J by 9 bases, with 25 bases between. Germline V CDR1 and CDR2: MDHEN, SYDVKM. The CDR3 spells CAHYRDRTTKQAFF. In DNA, the CDR3 is TGTGCCCACTACCGAGACAGAACTACTAAGCAAGCTTTCTTT.

The gene calls are TRBV14 and TRBJ2-1; TRBD2 matches 7 bases. Trimming took 1 base from V and 4 from J; bases not matched to a gene: 4. The CDR3 totals 15 residues. The germline V gene encodes CDR1 SGHDN and CDR2 FVKESK. The CDR3 bases are TGTGCCAGCAGCCAAGTAGCGGGCCTGTACAATGAGCAGTTCTTC. It specifies CASSQVAGLYNEQFF.

The gene calls are TRBV28 and TRBJ1-5, with 8 bases fitting TRBD1. The V gene end was trimmed by 2 bases and the J gene end by 6 bases; junction bases not matched to a gene: 0. Germline V gives CDR1 MDHEN, CDR2 SYDVKM. The length of the CDR3 is 13 residues. CDR3 in amino acids: CASSLQGAQPQHF. The CDR3 DNA sequence: TGTGCCAGCAGTTTACAGGGGGCTCAGCCCCAGCATTTT.

V usage is TRBV6-5 and J usage is TRBJ1-5; D is uncertain. The V and J ends lost 0 bases and 5 bases respectively, with 11 bases between them. CDR3 size: 15 residues. Germline V gene lookup returns CDR1 MNHEY and CDR2 SVGAGI. CDR3 sequence reads: CASSYSGSPYQPQHF. The CDR3 DNA reads TGTGCCAGCAGTTACTCCGGTTCACCTTATCAGCCCCAGCATTTT.